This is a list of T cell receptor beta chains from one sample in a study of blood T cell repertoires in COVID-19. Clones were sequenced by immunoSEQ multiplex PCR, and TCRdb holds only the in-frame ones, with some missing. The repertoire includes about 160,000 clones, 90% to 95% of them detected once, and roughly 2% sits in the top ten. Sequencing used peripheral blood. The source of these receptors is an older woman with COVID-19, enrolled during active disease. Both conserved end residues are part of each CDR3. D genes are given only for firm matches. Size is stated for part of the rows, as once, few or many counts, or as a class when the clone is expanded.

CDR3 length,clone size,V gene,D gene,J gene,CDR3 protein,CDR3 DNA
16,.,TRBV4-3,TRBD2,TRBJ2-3,CASSQDFGTRGGRQYF,TGCGCCAGCAGCCAAGATTTTGGGACTAGAGGTGGGAGGCAGTATTTT
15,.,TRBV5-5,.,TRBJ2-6,CASSLSAAGANVLTF,TGTGCCAGCAGCTTGTCCGCGGCAGGGGCCAACGTCCTGACTTTC
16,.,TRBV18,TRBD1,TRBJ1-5,CASSTIGQGGNQPQHF,TGTGCCAGCTCAACGATTGGACAGGGGGGCAATCAGCCCCAGCATTTT
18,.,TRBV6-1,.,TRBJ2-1,CASSEALTGYGVDNEQFF,TGTGCCAGCAGTGAAGCGCTGACAGGCTACGGGGTAGACAATGAGCAGTTCTTC
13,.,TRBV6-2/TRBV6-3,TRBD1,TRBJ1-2,CASSVDRTYGYTF,TGTGCCAGCAGTGTGGACAGGACTTATGGCTACACCTTC
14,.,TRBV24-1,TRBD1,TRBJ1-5,CATSDSGTVRAQHF,TGTGCCACCAGTGATTCCGGGACAGTTAGGGCCCAGCATTTT
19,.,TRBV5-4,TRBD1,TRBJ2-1,CASSSGGTGRGSGYNEQFF,TGTGCCAGCAGCTCCGGGGGGACAGGGCGGGGTTCTGGCTACAATGAGCAGTTCTTC
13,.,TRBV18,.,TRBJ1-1,CASSGQKNTEAFF,TGTGCCAGCTCCGGACAGAAGAACACTGAAGCTTTCTTT
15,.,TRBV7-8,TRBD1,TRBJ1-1,CASSLGGQGNTEAFF,TGTGCCAGCAGCTTAGGGGGACAGGGGAACACTGAAGCTTTCTTT
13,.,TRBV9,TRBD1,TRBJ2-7,CASSPRQGNEQYF,TGTGCCAGCAGCCCTAGACAGGGAAACGAGCAGTACTTC
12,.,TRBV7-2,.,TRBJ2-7,CASSPGTYEQYF,TGTGCCAGCAGCCCAGGGACTTACGAGCAGTACTTC
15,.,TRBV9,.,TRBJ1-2,CASSVTQGAGYGYTF,TGTGCCAGCAGCGTAACACAGGGTGCGGGCTATGGCTACACCTTC
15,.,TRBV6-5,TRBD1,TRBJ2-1,CASSPTGSYGDEQFF,TGTGCCAGCAGTCCGACAGGGAGTTATGGCGATGAGCAGTTCTTC
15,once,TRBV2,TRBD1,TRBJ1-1,CASSDPGQGSTEAFF,TGTGCCAGCAGTGACCCGGGACAGGGCAGCACTGAAGCTTTCTTT
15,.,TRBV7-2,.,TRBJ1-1,CASSLRGIGSTEAFF,TGTGCCAGCAGCTTACGGGGGATCGGGAGCACTGAAGCTTTCTTT
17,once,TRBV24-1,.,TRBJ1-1,CATSDSSRQATNTEAFF,TGTGCCACCAGTGATTCGTCGAGACAGGCGACGAACACTGAAGCTTTCTTT
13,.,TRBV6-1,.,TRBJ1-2,CASSELYRDGYTF,TGTGCCAGCAGTGAGCTCTACCGGGATGGCTACACCTTC
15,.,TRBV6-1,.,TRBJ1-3,CASSEQGSSGNTIYF,TGTGCCAGCAGTGAACAGGGGAGTTCTGGAAACACCATATATTTT
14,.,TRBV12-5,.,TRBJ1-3,CASEEQGAGNTIYF,TGTGCTAGTGAGGAACAGGGAGCTGGAAACACCATATATTTT
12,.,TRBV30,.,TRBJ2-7,CAWDRDIAEQYF,TGTGCCTGGGACCGGGACATCGCCGAGCAGTACTTC
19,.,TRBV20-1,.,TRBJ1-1,CSASLPPDRTAIMNTEAFF,TGCAGTGCTAGTTTACCTCCGGACCGGACAGCTATTATGAACACTGAAGCTTTCTTT
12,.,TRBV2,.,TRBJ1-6,CAIGQTGSPLHF,TGTGCCATCGGACAGACGGGATCACCCCTCCACTTT
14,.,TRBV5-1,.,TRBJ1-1,CASSSQGQNTEAFF,TGCGCCAGCAGCTCGCAGGGACAGAACACTGAAGCTTTCTTT
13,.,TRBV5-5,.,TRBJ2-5,CASSFQSQETQYF,TGTGCCAGCAGCTTTCAGTCACAAGAGACCCAGTACTTC
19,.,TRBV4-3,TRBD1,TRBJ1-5,CASSQAVTGDLKGNQPQHF,TGCGCCAGCAGCCAAGCCGTTACAGGGGATCTGAAGGGCAATCAGCCCCAGCATTTT
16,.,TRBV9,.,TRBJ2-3,CASSVGGQVNTDTQYF,TGTGCCAGCAGCGTAGGGGGCCAGGTCAACACAGATACGCAGTATTTT
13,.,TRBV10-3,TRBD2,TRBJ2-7,CAIGLAGANEQYF,TGTGCCATCGGACTAGCGGGCGCCAACGAGCAGTACTTC
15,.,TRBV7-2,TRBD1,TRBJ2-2,CASTWGTGGTGELFF,TGTGCCAGCACCTGGGGGACAGGGGGGACCGGGGAGCTGTTTTTT
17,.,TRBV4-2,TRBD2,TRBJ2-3,CASSQEGLAGHTDTQYF,TGTGCCAGCAGCCAAGAGGGACTAGCGGGCCACACAGATACGCAGTATTTT
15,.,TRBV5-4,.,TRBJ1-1,CASSWGAGGDTEAFF,TGTGCCAGCAGCTGGGGTGCGGGGGGAGATACTGAAGCTTTCTTT
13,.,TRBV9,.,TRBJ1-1,CASSIEQNTEAFF,TGTGCCAGCAGCATCGAACAGAACACTGAAGCTTTCTTT
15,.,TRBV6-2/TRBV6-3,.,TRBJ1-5,CASSYSTGAGRPQHF,TGTGCCAGCAGTTACTCGACGGGAGCTGGTAGGCCCCAGCATTTT
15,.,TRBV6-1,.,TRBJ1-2,CASSEALGQGRGYTF,TGTGCCAGCAGTGAAGCGCTGGGTCAGGGGAGAGGCTACACCTTC
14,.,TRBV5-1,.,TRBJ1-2,CASSLNQGNYGYTF,TGCGCCAGCAGCTTGAATCAGGGTAACTATGGCTACACCTTC
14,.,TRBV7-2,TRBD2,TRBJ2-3,CASSYERGRDTQYF,TGTGCCAGCAGCTATGAGCGGGGGAGAGATACGCAGTATTTT
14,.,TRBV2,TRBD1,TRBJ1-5,CASSEWDRGQPQHF,TGTGCCAGCAGTGAGTGGGACAGGGGTCAGCCCCAGCATTTT
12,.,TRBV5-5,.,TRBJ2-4,CASSLNRNIQYF,TGTGCCAGCAGCTTGAACAGAAACATTCAGTACTTC
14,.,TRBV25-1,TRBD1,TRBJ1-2,CASSEAGGSGGYTF,TGTGCCAGCAGTGAGGCAGGGGGCTCAGGCGGCTACACCTTC
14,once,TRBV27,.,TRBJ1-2,CASSLGGGRYGYTF,TGTGCCAGCAGTTTGGGCGGGGGACGCTATGGCTACACCTTC
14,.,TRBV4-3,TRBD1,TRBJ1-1,CASSANRDRVPAFF,TGCGCCAGCAGCGCAAACCGGGACAGGGTGCCAGCTTTCTTT
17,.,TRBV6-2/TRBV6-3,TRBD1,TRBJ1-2,CASSRGTVAPANYGYTF,TGTGCCAGCAGTCGCGGGACAGTCGCCCCTGCTAACTATGGCTACACCTTC
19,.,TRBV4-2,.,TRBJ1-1,CASSQDPQYGASVNTEAFF,TGTGCCAGCAGCCAAGATCCTCAGTATGGGGCCTCGGTGAACACTGAAGCTTTCTTT
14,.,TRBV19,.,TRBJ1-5,CASTTGGGPQPQHF,TGTGCCAGTACGACCGGGGGTGGGCCTCAGCCCCAGCATTTT
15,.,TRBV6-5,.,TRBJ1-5,CASSYSRGLNQPQHF,TGTGCCAGCAGTTACTCGAGAGGACTCAATCAGCCCCAGCATTTT
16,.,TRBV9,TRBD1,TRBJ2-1,CASSVGTGGIYNEQFF,TGTGCCAGCAGCGTAGGCACAGGGGGAATATACAATGAGCAGTTCTTC
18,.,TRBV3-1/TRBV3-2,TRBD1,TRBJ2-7,CASRHNKPWDRETYEQYF,TGTGCCAGCAGGCATAATAAACCCTGGGACAGGGAAACCTACGAGCAGTACTTC
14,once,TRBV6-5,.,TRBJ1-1,CASSYSEGITEAFF,TGTGCCAGCAGTTACTCGGAGGGAATCACTGAAGCTTTCTTT
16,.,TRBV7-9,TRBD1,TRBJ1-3,CASSPMTGFGRDTIYF,TGTGCCAGCAGCCCAATGACAGGGTTCGGTCGGGACACCATATATTTT
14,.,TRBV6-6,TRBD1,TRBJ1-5,CASTGPGGRQPQHF,TGTGCCAGCACGGGCCCAGGGGGCAGGCAGCCCCAGCATTTT
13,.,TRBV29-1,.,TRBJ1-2,CSVSGHGSDGYTF,TGCAGCGTTTCCGGGCACGGGAGCGACGGCTACACCTTC
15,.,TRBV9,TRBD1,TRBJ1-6,CASSESGTENSPLHF,TGTGCCAGCAGCGAATCCGGGACAGAAAATTCACCCCTCCACTTT
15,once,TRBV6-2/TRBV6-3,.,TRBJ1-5,CASSYGPGEVQPQHF,TGTGCCAGCAGTTACGGGCCTGGGGAGGTGCAGCCCCAGCATTTT
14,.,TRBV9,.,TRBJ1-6,CASNGGSYNSPLHF,TGTGCCAGCAATGGAGGCTCCTATAATTCACCCCTCCACTTT
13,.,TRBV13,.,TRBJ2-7,CASSLQSAYEQYF,TGTGCCAGCAGCTTACAGAGCGCCTACGAGCAGTACTTC